The subject of this entry is one T cell receptor (beta chain). Its specific antigen is unknown. No base qualities exist here, and no much larger clone lies one base off it. Using the deep immunoSEQ assay, TCR CDR3 regions were amplified from genomic DNA by multiplex PCR. For each cell subset, the extracted genomic DNA was distributed evenly across all wells of several immunoSEQ 96-well plates, and each plate served as one replicate. For sorted subsets, approximately 190 ng genomic DNA, equal to tens of thousands of T cell genomes, was loaded into each replicate PCR. Purified libraries were measured with a Qubit 3.0 fluorometer, size-checked on a Bioanalyzer 2100, and measured again with the KAPA Library Quantification kit. Every immunoSEQ 96-well plate was sequenced on a separate single-read 150-cycle Illumina NextSeq 550 flow cell. From the authors' description of their analysis: The immunoSEQ output contained only junctional sequences without quality scores, so filtering could not match that applied to full-length reads. To assign V/J genes and CDR3, sequences were annotated against IMGT germline references using PyIR, a Python wrapper for IgBLAST v1.9. Reads with weak V/J assignments (E-value above 1e-6), missing CDR3, stop codons, out-of-frame junctions, or ambiguous translated residues were removed. V3J clonotypes were defined as sequences sharing the same inferred V gene, J gene, and CDR3 amino acid sequence. Percentage overlap between repertoires was computed as shared unique clonotypes divided by the size of the smaller repertoire. Repertoire richness was assessed with RTK rarefaction, the Chao1 estimator, and Recon v2.1 estimates of unobserved clonotypes. Generation probabilities for all TCRbeta clonotypes obtained by the gDNA method from several donors were computed using OLGA. TCRdb carries this immuneACCESS record with in-frame sequences only. Its versions omit some clonotypes, under half of them owing to an unresolved V gene in the studies checked, with the rest unexplained. V and J calls plus clone size are reproduced from that table; the DNA served to infer D and trimming. Present in this sample are a few million clones, over 85% of which were seen just once. The biggest ten clones account for over 0.12% of the sample.

As encoded in the germline V gene, CDR1 is MNHEY while CDR2 is SVGAGI. V ends up 4 bases short and J 5 bases short, with an unmatched junction base count of 5. The CDR3, from cysteine to phenylalanine, totals 15 residues. Only the CDR3 DNA is retained, 45 bases long and in frame from the first base. Healthy HIV-negative adults with no recently reported acute infections or vaccinations were included as donors. Every donor was a Caucasian adult residing in Nashville, Tennessee, USA. CD4+ T cells were enriched by magnetic negative selection; naive cells were then positively selected on CD45RA, and the negative fraction formed the memory subset. Blood was collected by leukapheresis, and PBMCs were isolated by Ficoll-Histopaque density gradient centrifugation and then cryopreserved in liquid nitrogen vapor phase. Purity and quantity of every magnetically sorted T cell population were checked by analytical flow cytometry. From each sorted fraction, genomic DNA was isolated and quantified by UV absorbance on a Nanodrop 2000c.

The sample is drawn from a study of shared clonotypes between healthy human individuals (dated by TCRdb to the early 2020s). Describing the broader study: A couple of women and three men aged 18 to 49 years were included in the cohort. For each donor, CD4 naive and CD4 memory were each run on three plates, CD8 naive on two plates, and CD8 memory on one plate. Leukapheresis yielded between about 0.8 and 9.5 billion PBMCs per donor. The study deeply sequenced blood TCR repertoires of about five healthy adults to estimate repertoire size and the extent of clonotype sharing between individuals. Libraries were prepared and TCR repertoires were sequenced by different laboratories using diverse techniques, in order to increase sequencing depth and limit assay-specific biases. General conclusions and limits of the study: Larger estimated clonotype richness was generally found for naive subsets than for memory subsets. Roughly 5% of naive CD4, approximately 3.7% of naive CD8, around 2.3% of memory CD4, and about 0.4% of memory CD8 clonotypes were shared across several donors. Sampling was restricted to blood, and TCR repertoires in tissues likely differ from the TCR repertoires found in blood. Pairwise subsampling indicated that sequencing depth was expected to affect the degree of clonotype sharing among donors. The small number of donors limited the genetic and exposure-history diversity represented. Higher generation probabilities were observed for clonotypes shared by all four sorted-subset donors than for non-shared clonotypes. Rarefaction of sorted-subset datasets indicated incomplete sequencing despite the large sequencing depth.

The sample was naive CD4+ T cells sorted from blood. Sample cell subset or site, as interpreted from the label and publication: CD45RA+ positively selected. This chain joins TRBV6-5 to TRBJ2-5, with 12 bases aligning to TRBD2. This receptor was obtained from a man aged 18-30 years in good health. Here is the DNA: TGTGCCAGCAGTTCGCTAGCGGGGGGGCAGGAGACCCAGTACTTC. Its coded protein is CASSSLAGGQETQYF.